A selection of T cell receptor beta chains follows, all from one sample in a study of shared clonotypes between healthy human individuals. Some clones are missing from TCRdb's copy, which holds only in-frame ones; the method was immunoSEQ multiplex PCR. The profile shows hundreds of thousands of clones, about 97% of them singletons. Material: memory CD8+ T cells sorted from blood. Every receptor here comes from a man aged 25 to 40 in good health. Both conserved end residues are trimmed from each CDR3. The order of the fields is J gene, clone size, V gene, CDR3 protein. Where a row states a size, it is once, few, many or the class of an expanded clone; other rows omit it.

j_gene: TRBJ2-7
abundance: .
v_gene: TRBV19
CDR3aa: ASTPTSGITYEQY

j_gene: TRBJ2-1
abundance: .
v_gene: TRBV13
CDR3aa: ASSTYNEQF

j_gene: TRBJ2-7
abundance: once
v_gene: TRBV6-1
CDR3aa: ASKEGRVYEQY

j_gene: TRBJ1-1
abundance: .
v_gene: TRBV6-6
CDR3aa: ASSYPTTEAF

j_gene: TRBJ1-5
abundance: .
v_gene: TRBV4-1
CDR3aa: ASSQGTGIYSNQPQH

j_gene: TRBJ2-5
abundance: .
v_gene: TRBV7-2
CDR3aa: ASSSAGKQTQY

j_gene: TRBJ2-5
abundance: .
v_gene: TRBV5-1
CDR3aa: ASSLWDRGRRETQY

j_gene: TRBJ2-3
abundance: once
v_gene: TRBV4-1
CDR3aa: ASSHLVDSTDTQY

j_gene: TRBJ2-1
abundance: .
v_gene: TRBV15
CDR3aa: ATSPGLAGRPPSYNEQF

j_gene: TRBJ1-2
abundance: .
v_gene: TRBV13
CDR3aa: ATAKRDTAPFGYGYT

j_gene: TRBJ2-3
abundance: few
v_gene: TRBV5-1
CDR3aa: ASSLGGTDTQY

j_gene: TRBJ1-2
abundance: .
v_gene: TRBV4-2
CDR3aa: ASSQGDSRYGYT

j_gene: TRBJ2-7
abundance: .
v_gene: TRBV6-6
CDR3aa: ASSYRQPGSYEQY

j_gene: TRBJ2-7
abundance: .
v_gene: TRBV25-1
CDR3aa: ATGGLSYEQY

j_gene: TRBJ2-5
abundance: .
v_gene: TRBV7-6
CDR3aa: ASSLEVGEETQY

j_gene: TRBJ2-3
abundance: .
v_gene: TRBV12-5
CDR3aa: ASGLVRGPY

j_gene: TRBJ2-1
abundance: .
v_gene: TRBV6-6
CDR3aa: ASSYSNNEQF

j_gene: TRBJ2-7
abundance: .
v_gene: TRBV25-1
CDR3aa: ASSEAGQRDEQY

j_gene: TRBJ2-1
abundance: .
v_gene: TRBV9
CDR3aa: ASSVAAGGYNEQF

j_gene: TRBJ1-5
abundance: .
v_gene: TRBV28
CDR3aa: ASNYKRGDWNQPQH

j_gene: TRBJ2-3
abundance: .
v_gene: TRBV7-6
CDR3aa: ASSETHTDTQY

j_gene: TRBJ1-3
abundance: .
v_gene: TRBV2
CDR3aa: ASIETGGAGNTIY

j_gene: TRBJ2-3
abundance: .
v_gene: TRBV20-1
CDR3aa: SPLLRDTQY

j_gene: TRBJ2-7
abundance: .
v_gene: TRBV6-5
CDR3aa: ASKPFASGTYEQY

j_gene: TRBJ2-7
abundance: .
v_gene: TRBV4-2
CDR3aa: ASSHGLASLYEQY

j_gene: TRBJ1-1
abundance: .
v_gene: TRBV5-1
CDR3aa: ASSPPGLRNTEAF

j_gene: TRBJ2-1
abundance: .
v_gene: TRBV7-2
CDR3aa: ASSPWVTSGRGSYNEQF

j_gene: TRBJ1-5
abundance: once
v_gene: TRBV7-8
CDR3aa: ASSLDTGNQPQH

j_gene: TRBJ2-5
abundance: .
v_gene: TRBV6-5
CDR3aa: ASSYSGGLGETQY

j_gene: TRBJ2-6
abundance: .
v_gene: TRBV28
CDR3aa: ASSKGGARANVLT

j_gene: TRBJ1-4
abundance: .
v_gene: TRBV6-5
CDR3aa: ASSYRGGYSEKLF

j_gene: TRBJ2-1
abundance: .
v_gene: TRBV29-1
CDR3aa: SVGIRAVRMYRISYNEQF

j_gene: TRBJ1-2
abundance: once
v_gene: TRBV5-1
CDR3aa: ASSLDPAFPLGYT

j_gene: TRBJ2-7
abundance: .
v_gene: TRBV6-5
CDR3aa: ASSPFVRTYEQY

j_gene: TRBJ2-2
abundance: .
v_gene: TRBV2
CDR3aa: ASSAQRATGELF

j_gene: TRBJ1-1
abundance: .
v_gene: TRBV19
CDR3aa: ASSVGVNTEAF

j_gene: TRBJ2-7
abundance: once
v_gene: TRBV15
CDR3aa: ATSRGREGTYEQY

j_gene: TRBJ1-4
abundance: .
v_gene: TRBV28
CDR3aa: ASSPGQGVWGEKLF

j_gene: TRBJ2-3
abundance: .
v_gene: TRBV7-9
CDR3aa: ASSSGNGGSTDTQY

j_gene: TRBJ2-5
abundance: .
v_gene: TRBV28
CDR3aa: ASGTGQNQETQY

j_gene: TRBJ2-1
abundance: .
v_gene: TRBV12-5
CDR3aa: ASGLGPRNEQF

j_gene: TRBJ1-2
abundance: .
v_gene: TRBV7-9
CDR3aa: ASGPYGYT

j_gene: TRBJ2-3
abundance: .
v_gene: TRBV5-6
CDR3aa: ASSPQTKITDTQY

j_gene: TRBJ2-7
abundance: .
v_gene: TRBV28
CDR3aa: ATKGTPSSYEQY

j_gene: TRBJ2-6
abundance: .
v_gene: TRBV9
CDR3aa: ASSVGIRQGASVGANVLT

j_gene: TRBJ2-3
abundance: .
v_gene: TRBV18
CDR3aa: ASSPPDGWATQY

j_gene: TRBJ2-2
abundance: .
v_gene: TRBV29-1
CDR3aa: SVVYRGNTGELF

j_gene: TRBJ2-2
abundance: .
v_gene: TRBV27
CDR3aa: ASSRTSGIGTRSGELF

j_gene: TRBJ1-5
abundance: .
v_gene: TRBV28
CDR3aa: ASSRQFNQPQH

j_gene: TRBJ2-1
abundance: .
v_gene: TRBV5-4
CDR3aa: ASSFGISSYNEQF

j_gene: TRBJ2-7
abundance: .
v_gene: TRBV28
CDR3aa: ASSGVNRGLYYEQY

j_gene: TRBJ2-3
abundance: .
v_gene: TRBV5-1
CDR3aa: ASSFYTDTQY

j_gene: TRBJ1-1
abundance: .
v_gene: TRBV14
CDR3aa: ASSQGRVNTEAF

j_gene: TRBJ2-2
abundance: .
v_gene: TRBV25-1
CDR3aa: ASSESRGVPTTGELF

j_gene: TRBJ1-2
abundance: .
v_gene: TRBV6-5
CDR3aa: ASRHGGSYGYT

j_gene: TRBJ1-5
abundance: .
v_gene: TRBV5-1
CDR3aa: ASRKDRGRDSNQPQH

j_gene: TRBJ2-5
abundance: .
v_gene: TRBV27
CDR3aa: ASSLSARPRQETQY

j_gene: TRBJ2-1
abundance: .
v_gene: TRBV1
CDR3aa: TSSQDQGF

j_gene: TRBJ2-7
abundance: .
v_gene: TRBV19
CDR3aa: ARKGDSHEQY